These T cell receptor beta chains were read from a single sample in a study of Ad26.COV2.S vaccination and SARS-CoV-2 variants. Here immunoSEQ multiplex PCR was the method, and the copy in TCRdb shows in-frame clones only, minus some. The repertoire holds fewer than 800,000 clones, with roughly 90% as singletons. Sequenced here: peripheral blood, sampled in a trial of Ad26.COV2.S vaccine versus placebo. These receptors were taken from a person between 18 and 60 years old who received the Ad26.COV2.S COVID-19 vaccine or a placebo. The CDR3 runs from the conserved cysteine through the conserved F or W. A D gene is named only where the DNA matches it firmly. Not all rows give a size; the values are once, few, many and, for expanded clones, a class.

>TRBJ2-5|TRBD1|TRBV18|.
CASSPGTVRRETQYF
TGTGCCAGCTCACCAGGGACAGTCAGGCGAGAGACCCAGTACTTC
>TRBJ2-6|.|TRBV27|.
CASRPGAGANVLTF
TGTGCCAGCAGACCGGGGGCCGGGGCCAACGTCCTGACTTTC
>TRBJ2-7|TRBD1|TRBV5-5|once
CASSVQGALVDEQYF
TGTGCCAGCAGCGTGCAGGGGGCGCTTGTCGACGAGCAGTACTTC
>TRBJ1-3|TRBD1|TRBV9|once
CASSAPGQSSGNTIYF
TGTGCCAGCAGCGCTCCGGGACAGAGCTCTGGAAACACCATATATTTT
>TRBJ2-1|.|TRBV20-1|.
CSARRDNEQFF
TGCAGTGCTAGACGAGACAATGAGCAGTTCTTC
>TRBJ2-2|.|TRBV7-6|few
CASAPVLGGALGELFF
TGTGCCAGCGCACCGGTGCTAGGGGGGGCCCTCGGGGAGCTGTTTTTT
>TRBJ1-2|TRBD1|TRBV5-1|.
CASSLGAGGILGGYGYTF
TGCGCCAGCAGCTTGGGGGCAGGGGGGATTCTTGGTGGCTATGGCTACACCTTC
>TRBJ1-1|.|TRBV12-3/TRBV12-4|.
CASSFSGNTEAFF
TGTGCCAGCAGTTTTTCCGGCAACACTGAAGCTTTCTTT
>TRBJ1-6|.|TRBV5-5|.
CASRDGPGNSPLHF
TGTGCCAGCAGAGACGGCCCGGGGAATTCACCCCTCCACTTT
>TRBJ1-2|TRBD1|TRBV12-3/TRBV12-4|.
CASSPGTGYGYTF
TGTGCCAGCAGCCCCGGGACAGGATACGGCTACACCTTC
>TRBJ2-1|TRBD2|TRBV7-9|.
CASSLVLAEYNEQFF
TGTGCCAGCAGCTTAGTACTAGCGGAGTACAATGAGCAGTTCTTC
>TRBJ2-5|TRBD2|TRBV7-9|.
CASSSSGGGETQYF
TGTGCCAGCAGCTCTAGCGGGGGAGGGGAGACCCAGTACTTC
>TRBJ1-2|.|TRBV19|.
CASSPGPRIGGYTF
TGTGCCAGTAGCCCGGGACCCAGAATTGGGGGCTACACCTTC
>TRBJ2-7|.|TRBV7-9|.
CASSPGPDPYEQYF
TGTGCCAGCAGCCCCGGACCCGATCCTTACGAGCAGTACTTC
>TRBJ1-1|.|TRBV30|once
CAWIGQPNTEAFF
TGTGCCTGGATTGGACAGCCGAACACTGAAGCTTTCTTT
>TRBJ2-2|.|TRBV7-9|.
CASSLGRGTGELFF
TGTGCCAGCAGCTTAGGTCGGGGAACCGGGGAGCTGTTTTTT
>TRBJ1-1|.|TRBV12-3/TRBV12-4|.
CASSYTPGHEAFF
TGTGCCAGCAGTTATACCCCCGGGCATGAAGCTTTCTTT
>TRBJ2-1|.|TRBV15|.
CATSSGRFSYNEQFF
TGTGCCACCAGCAGCGGGCGGTTCTCCTACAATGAGCAGTTCTTC
>TRBJ1-1|.|TRBV5-8|.
CASRVNTEAFF
TGTGCCAGCAGGGTGAACACTGAAGCTTTCTTT
>TRBJ2-3|.|TRBV5-1|.
CASSLGSSTDTQYF
TGCGCCAGCAGCTTGGGGTCTAGCACAGATACGCAGTATTTT
>TRBJ2-7|.|TRBV15|.
CATSRDRPSPGAKGYEQYF
TGTGCCACCAGCAGAGACAGACCCTCCCCGGGAGCCAAAGGCTACGAGCAGTACTTC
>TRBJ2-1|TRBD2|TRBV7-9|once
CASSSSGGAYYNEQFF
TGTGCCAGCAGCTCTAGCGGGGGGGCGTACTACAATGAGCAGTTCTTC
>TRBJ1-2|TRBD1|TRBV6-5|.
CASSYLVRQGEGYTF
TGTGCCAGCAGTTACTTGGTCCGACAGGGTGAAGGCTACACCTTC
>TRBJ1-5|TRBD1|TRBV6-5|.
CASRGQGGEQPQHF
TGTGCCAGCAGGGGACAGGGTGGGGAGCAGCCCCAGCATTTT
>TRBJ2-3|.|TRBV7-9|.
CASSPDGGPDTQYF
TGTGCCAGCAGCCCCGACGGGGGCCCAGATACGCAGTATTTT
>TRBJ2-7|.|TRBV3-1/TRBV3-2|.
CASSQGTPAYEQYF
TGTGCCAGCAGCCAAGGGACTCCCGCCTACGAGCAGTACTTC
>TRBJ2-1|.|TRBV11-1|once
CASSLAGSYNEQFF
TGTGCCAGCAGCTTAGCCGGGAGCTACAATGAGCAGTTCTTC
>TRBJ2-2|.|TRBV11-3|.
CASSLGANTGELFF
TGTGCCAGCAGCTTGGGGGCGAACACCGGGGAGCTGTTTTTT
>TRBJ2-6|TRBD2|TRBV9|.
CASSARLASSGANVLTF
TGTGCCAGCAGCGCACGACTAGCCTCCTCTGGGGCCAACGTCCTGACTTTC
>TRBJ1-2|.|TRBV7-8|.
CASSSWGEGYTF
TGTGCCAGCAGCTCATGGGGGGAGGGCTACACCTTC
>TRBJ1-5|.|TRBV27|.
CASSLLGDGNQPQHF
TGTGCCAGCAGTTTATTGGGGGACGGCAATCAGCCCCAGCATTTT
>TRBJ1-2|.|TRBV27|.
CASSALRASANYGYTF
TGTGCCAGCAGTGCCCTACGGGCCTCAGCTAACTATGGCTACACCTTC
>TRBJ1-1|.|TRBV7-2|.
CASSHTWNTEAFF
TGTGCCAGCAGCCATACATGGAACACTGAAGCTTTCTTT
>TRBJ1-1|.|TRBV5-6|.
CASRPLGVTEAFF
TGTGCCAGCAGGCCCTTAGGGGTTACTGAAGCTTTCTTT
>TRBJ1-2|.|TRBV5-6|.
CASSFKPDSNYGYTF
TGTGCCAGCAGCTTTAAGCCAGACTCTAACTATGGCTACACCTTC
>TRBJ2-3|TRBD2|TRBV18|.
CASSPSVAGGPDTQYF
TGTGCCAGCTCACCATCCGTAGCGGGGGGCCCAGATACGCAGTATTTT
>TRBJ2-2|TRBD1|TRBV19|.
CASSQTGGTNTGELFF
TGTGCCAGTAGCCAGACAGGGGGCACGAACACCGGGGAGCTGTTTTTT
>TRBJ2-3|TRBD2|TRBV7-2|.
CASSRRTSGLTDTQYF
TGTGCCAGCAGCCGCAGGACTAGCGGGTTGACAGATACGCAGTATTTT
>TRBJ1-5|.|TRBV19|once
CASSPREFNQPQHF
TGTGCCAGTAGTCCCCGAGAGTTTAACCAGCCCCAGCATTTT
>TRBJ1-1|.|TRBV7-2|once
CASSLVSVGNTEAFF
TGTGCCAGCAGCTTAGTTTCGGTAGGGAACACTGAAGCTTTCTTT
>TRBJ1-3|.|TRBV19|.
CASNGLSGNTIYF
TGTGCCAGTAATGGTCTCTCTGGAAACACCATATATTTT
>TRBJ1-6|.|TRBV7-9|.
CASSPGNSYNSPLHF
TGTGCCAGCAGCCCAGGGAATTCCTATAATTCACCCCTCCACTTT
>TRBJ2-6|TRBD2|TRBV3-1/TRBV3-2|.
CASSSTSGGVLGANVLTF
TGTGCCAGCAGCTCGACTAGCGGGGGGGTACTTGGGGCCAACGTCCTGACTTTC